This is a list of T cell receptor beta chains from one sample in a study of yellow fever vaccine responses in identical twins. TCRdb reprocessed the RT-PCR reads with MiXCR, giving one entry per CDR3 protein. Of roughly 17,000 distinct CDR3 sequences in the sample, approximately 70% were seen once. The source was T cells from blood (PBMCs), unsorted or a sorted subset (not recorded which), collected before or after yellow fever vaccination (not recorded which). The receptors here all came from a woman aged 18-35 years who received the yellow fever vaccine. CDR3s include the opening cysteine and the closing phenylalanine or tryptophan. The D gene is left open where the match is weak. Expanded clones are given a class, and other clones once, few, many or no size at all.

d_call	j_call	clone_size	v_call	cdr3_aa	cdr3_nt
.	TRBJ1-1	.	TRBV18	CASSPRQDLTEAFF	TGTGCCAGCTCACCACGACAGGATCTCACTGAAGCTTTCTTT
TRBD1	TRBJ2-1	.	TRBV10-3	CAISGPRQGDPYNEQFF	TGTGCCATCAGTGGCCCTAGACAGGGCGACCCCTACAATGAGCAGTTCTTC
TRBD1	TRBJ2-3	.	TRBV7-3	CASSPGQGNTDTQYF	TGTGCCAGCAGCCCGGGACAGGGAAACACAGATACGCAGTATTTT
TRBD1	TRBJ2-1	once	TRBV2	CASSRDRGKYNEQFF	TGTGCCAGCAGTAGAGACAGGGGCAAATACAATGAGCAGTTCTTC
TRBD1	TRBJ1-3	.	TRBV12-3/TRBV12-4	CASTQGANLGNTIYF	TGTGCCAGCACCCAGGGGGCGAATCTGGGCAACACCATATATTTT
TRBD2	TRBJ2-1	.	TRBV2	CASSGTSGGEQFF	TGTGCCAGCAGTGGGACTAGCGGAGGAGAGCAGTTCTTC
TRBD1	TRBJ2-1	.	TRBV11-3	CASSSGTGFHNEQFF	TGTGCCAGCAGCTCAGGGACAGGATTTCACAATGAGCAGTTCTTC
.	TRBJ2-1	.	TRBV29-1	CSVQGVNEQFF	TGCAGCGTCCAAGGGGTTAATGAGCAGTTCTTC
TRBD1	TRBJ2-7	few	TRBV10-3	CAIRDRPYVEQYF	TGTGCCATCAGGGACAGGCCCTACGTCGAGCAGTACTTC
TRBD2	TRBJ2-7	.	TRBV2	CASRTSGYYEQYF	TGTGCCAGCAGGACTAGCGGTTACTACGAGCAGTACTTC
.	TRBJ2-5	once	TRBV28	CASKFLGGKGTQYF	TGTGCCAGCAAGTTTCTCGGCGGGAAGGGGACCCAGTACTTC
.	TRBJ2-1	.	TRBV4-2	CASSPEQGQLEQFF	TGTGCCAGCAGCCCGGAACAGGGACAATTGGAGCAGTTCTTC
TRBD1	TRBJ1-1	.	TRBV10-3	CAISGRDRGRSTEAFF	TGTGCCATCAGTGGCCGGGACAGGGGGCGGAGCACTGAAGCTTTCTTT
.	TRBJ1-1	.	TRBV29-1	CSVLGYRSTEAFF	TGCAGCGTTTTAGGGTATCGGTCCACTGAAGCTTTCTTT
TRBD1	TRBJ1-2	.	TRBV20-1	CSADQGATNYGYTF	TGCAGTGCTGACCAGGGGGCAACTAACTATGGCTACACCTTC
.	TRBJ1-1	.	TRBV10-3	CAISEAQGMGTEAFF	TGTGCCATCAGTGAGGCACAGGGTATGGGGACTGAAGCTTTCTTT
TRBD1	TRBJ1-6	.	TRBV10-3	CAIRGTGVNSPLHF	TGTGCCATCAGGGGGACAGGGGTTAATTCACCCCTCCACTTT
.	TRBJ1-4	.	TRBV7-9	CASSVGTRKDQKLFF	TGTGCCAGCAGCGTCGGGACCCGGAAGGACCAAAAACTGTTTTTT
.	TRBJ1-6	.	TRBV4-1	CASSVRDGDSPLHF	TGCGCCAGCAGCGTCCGGGACGGAGATTCACCCCTCCACTTT
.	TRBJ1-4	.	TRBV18	CASSPRKSSSEKLFF	TGTGCCAGCTCACCACGTAAATCCTCCAGCGAGAAACTGTTTTTT
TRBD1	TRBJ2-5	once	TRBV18	CASSPLPRTGQTQETQYF	TGTGCCAGCTCACCACTCCCCCGTACGGGACAGACGCAAGAGACCCAGTACTTC
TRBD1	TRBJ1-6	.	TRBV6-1	CASTQTGVNSPLHF	TGTGCCAGCACCCAGACAGGGGTTAATTCACCCCTCCACTTT
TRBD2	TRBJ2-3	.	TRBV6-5	CASSYTRTSGRVGTQYF	TGTGCCAGCAGTTACACCCGGACTAGCGGGAGGGTGGGTACGCAGTATTTT
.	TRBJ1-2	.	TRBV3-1	CASSSSWGGQSYGYTF	TGTGCCAGCAGCTCGTCTTGGGGCGGTCAATCCTATGGCTACACCTTC
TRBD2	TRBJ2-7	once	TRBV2	CASTTSGPAYEQYF	TGTGCCAGCACGACTAGCGGCCCCGCCTACGAGCAGTACTTC
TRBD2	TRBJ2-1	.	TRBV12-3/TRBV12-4	CASSSLGLAGGSSYNEQFF	TGTGCCAGCAGTTCCCTCGGACTAGCGGGAGGGAGCTCCTACAATGAGCAGTTCTTC
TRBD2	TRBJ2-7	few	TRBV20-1	CSATRTSGYEQYF	TGCAGTGCTACCCGGACTAGCGGGTACGAGCAGTACTTC
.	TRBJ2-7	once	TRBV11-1	CASSFSGASYEQYF	TGTGCCAGCAGCTTTAGCGGAGCCTCCTACGAGCAGTACTTC
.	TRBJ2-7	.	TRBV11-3	CASSLVGSGEQYF	TGTGCCAGCAGCTTAGTCGGGAGCGGCGAGCAGTACTTC
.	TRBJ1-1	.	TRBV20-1	CSARDGGTEAFF	TGCAGTGCTAGAGATGGGGGTACTGAAGCTTTCTTT
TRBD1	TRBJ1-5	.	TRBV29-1	CSALTDRGDQPQHF	TGCAGCGCCTTAACCGACAGGGGCGATCAGCCCCAGCATTTT
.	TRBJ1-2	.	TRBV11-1	CASSLDREGGYTF	TGTGCCAGCAGCTTAGACAGGGAGGGTGGCTACACCTTC
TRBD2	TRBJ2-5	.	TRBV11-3	CASSWGLAGGRNQETQYF	TGTGCCAGCAGCTGGGGACTAGCGGGAGGGCGGAACCAAGAGACCCAGTACTTC
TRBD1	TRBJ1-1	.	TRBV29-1	CSVEYGTVRRTEAFF	TGCAGCGTTGAATATGGGACAGTCAGAAGGACTGAAGCTTTCTTT
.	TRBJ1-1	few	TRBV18	CASSPQGLNTEAFF	TGTGCCAGCTCACCCCAGGGGCTCAACACTGAAGCTTTCTTT
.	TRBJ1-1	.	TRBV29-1	CSVKVSTEAFF	TGCAGCGTTAAGGTCTCCACTGAAGCTTTCTTT
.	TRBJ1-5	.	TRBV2	CASSEYRVNLVQPQHF	TGTGCCAGCAGTGAATATAGGGTTAACTTAGTGCAGCCCCAGCATTTT
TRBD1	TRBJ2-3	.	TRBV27	CASSPTGTGFVDTQYF	TGTGCCAGCAGTCCAACCGGGACAGGGTTTGTAGATACGCAGTATTTT
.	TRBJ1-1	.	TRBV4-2	CASSQGEVAEAFF	TGTGCCAGCAGCCAAGGGGAGGTCGCTGAAGCTTTCTTT
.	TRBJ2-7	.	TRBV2	CASSEGSEVSYEQYF	TGTGCCAGCAGTGAAGGGTCAGAAGTCTCCTACGAGCAGTACTTC
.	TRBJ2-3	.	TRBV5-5	CASSSGLQADTQYF	TGTGCCAGCAGCTCCGGACTTCAAGCGGATACGCAGTATTTT
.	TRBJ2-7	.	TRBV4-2	CASSLKDRFYEQYF	TGTGCCAGCAGCCTTAAGGACCGATTCTACGAGCAGTACTTC
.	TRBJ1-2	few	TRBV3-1	CASSQTTGRSYTF	TGTGCCAGCAGCCAGACCACTGGACGAAGCTACACCTTC
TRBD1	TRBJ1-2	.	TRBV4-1	CASSQDPGQGYGYTF	TGCGCCAGCAGCCAAGATCCCGGACAGGGCTATGGCTACACCTTC
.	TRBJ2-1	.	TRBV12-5	CASVLGTLIYNEQFF	TGTGCTAGTGTCTTGGGGACTCTGATATACAATGAGCAGTTCTTC
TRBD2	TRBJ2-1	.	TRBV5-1	CASSDLAGGNEQFF	TGCGCCAGCAGCGACCTAGCGGGAGGCAATGAGCAGTTCTTC
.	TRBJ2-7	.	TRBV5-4	CASSLGSPYEQYF	TGTGCCAGCAGCTTGGGTAGCCCATACGAGCAGTACTTC
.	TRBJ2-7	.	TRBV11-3	CASSSGRWVSEQYF	TGTGCCAGCAGCTCGGGACGGTGGGTGAGCGAGCAGTACTTC
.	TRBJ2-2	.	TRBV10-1	CASTGTGGELFF	TGCGCCAGCACAGGGACCGGGGGGGAGCTGTTTTTT
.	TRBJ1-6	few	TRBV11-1	CASSPTPGRPNSPLHF	TGTGCCAGCAGCCCCACCCCGGGACGGCCTAATTCACCCCTCCACTTT
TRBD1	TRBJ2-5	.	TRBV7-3	CASSVKPGQGQETQYF	TGTGCCAGCAGCGTCAAACCGGGACAGGGTCAAGAGACCCAGTACTTC
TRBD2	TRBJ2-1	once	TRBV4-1	CASSLRTSREQFF	TGCGCCAGCAGCCTCCGGACTAGTCGTGAGCAGTTCTTC
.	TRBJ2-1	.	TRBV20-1	CSARDTGAYNEQFF	TGCAGTGCTAGAGATACGGGGGCCTACAATGAGCAGTTCTTC